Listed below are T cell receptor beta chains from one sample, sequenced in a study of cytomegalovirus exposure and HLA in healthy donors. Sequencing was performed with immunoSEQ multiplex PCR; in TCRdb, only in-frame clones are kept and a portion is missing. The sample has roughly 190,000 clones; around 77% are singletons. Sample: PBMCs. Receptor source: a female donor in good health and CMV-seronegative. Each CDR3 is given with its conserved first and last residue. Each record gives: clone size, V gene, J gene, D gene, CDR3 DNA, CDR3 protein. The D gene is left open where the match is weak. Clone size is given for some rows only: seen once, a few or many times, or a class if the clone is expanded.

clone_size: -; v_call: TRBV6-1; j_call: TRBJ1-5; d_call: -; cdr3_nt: TGTGCCAGCAGTGAAAGAGCTTTCGGGGGTGATCAGCCCCAGCATTTT; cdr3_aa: CASSERAFGGDQPQHF
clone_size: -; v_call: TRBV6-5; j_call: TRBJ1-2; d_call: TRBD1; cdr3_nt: TGTGCCAGCAGCAAGGGACAGGGGGGCTATGGCTACACCTTC; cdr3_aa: CASSKGQGGYGYTF
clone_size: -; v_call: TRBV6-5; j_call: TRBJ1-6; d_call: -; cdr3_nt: TGTGCCAGCAGTTACACAGTCGGGGGGCTAGGATCACCCCTCCACTTT; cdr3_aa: CASSYTVGGLGSPLHF
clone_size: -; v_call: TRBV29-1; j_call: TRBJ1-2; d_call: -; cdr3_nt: TGCAGCGTTGACAGTTTGAACTATGGCTACACCTTC; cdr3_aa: CSVDSLNYGYTF
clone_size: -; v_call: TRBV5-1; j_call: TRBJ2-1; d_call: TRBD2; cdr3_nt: TGCGCCAGCAGTCCTAGCGGGGTCTACAATGAGCAGTTCTTC; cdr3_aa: CASSPSGVYNEQFF
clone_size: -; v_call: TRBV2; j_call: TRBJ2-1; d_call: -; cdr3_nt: TGTGCCAGCAGTGAAGCCCCTCCGGGGCTAGCGAACCTGGCGGAGCAGTTCTTC; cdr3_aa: CASSEAPPGLANLAEQFF
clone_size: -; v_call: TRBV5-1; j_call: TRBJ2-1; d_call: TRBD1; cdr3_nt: TGCGCCAGCAGCCCGCACTTCGGACAGGGGGCTAACAATGAGCAGTTCTTC; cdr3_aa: CASSPHFGQGANNEQFF
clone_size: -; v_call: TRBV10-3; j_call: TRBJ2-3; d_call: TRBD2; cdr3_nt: TGTGCCATCAGTGAGTCCTTAGCGGGGGCCTTCACAGATACGCAGTATTTT; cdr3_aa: CAISESLAGAFTDTQYF
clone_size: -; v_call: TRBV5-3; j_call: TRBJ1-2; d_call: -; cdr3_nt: TGTGCCAGAAGCTTGGCCCAAGGGGCCCACCCTTCGAGGAGGGACTATGGCTACACCTTC; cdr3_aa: CARSLAQGAHPSRRDYGYTF
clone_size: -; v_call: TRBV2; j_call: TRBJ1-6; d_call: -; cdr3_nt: TGTGCCAGCAGTTGGGGCAGAACGGGTAGTAGTTCACCCCTCCACTTT; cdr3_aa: CASSWGRTGSSSPLHF
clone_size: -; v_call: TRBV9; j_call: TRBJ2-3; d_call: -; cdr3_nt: TGTGCCAGCAGCGACTTCAGCGGGCCCAGCACAGATACGCAGTATTTT; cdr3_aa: CASSDFSGPSTDTQYF
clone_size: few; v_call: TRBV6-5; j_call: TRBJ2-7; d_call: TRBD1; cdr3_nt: TGTGCCAGCAGTTCCCCGGGACAGAGTCCCTACGAGCAGTACTTC; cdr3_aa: CASSSPGQSPYEQYF
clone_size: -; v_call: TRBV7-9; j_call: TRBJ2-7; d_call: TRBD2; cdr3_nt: TGTGCCAGCAGCACCCGGACTAGCGGGAGTGGGTACGAGCAGTACTTC; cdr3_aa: CASSTRTSGSGYEQYF
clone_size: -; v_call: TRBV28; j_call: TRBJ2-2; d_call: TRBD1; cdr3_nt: TGTGCCAGCAGTCCCCCAGGGGGCCCCGGGGAGCTGTTTTTT; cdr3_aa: CASSPPGGPGELFF
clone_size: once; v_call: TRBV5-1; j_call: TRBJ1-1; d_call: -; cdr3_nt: TGCGCCAGCAGCTTCAGGGAAGGAAACACTGAAGCTTTCTTT; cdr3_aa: CASSFREGNTEAFF
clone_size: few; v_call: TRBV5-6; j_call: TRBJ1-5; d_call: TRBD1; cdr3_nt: TGTGCCAGCAGTTTGGCAGGGGGCGGACAGCCCCAGCATTTT; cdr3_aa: CASSLAGGGQPQHF
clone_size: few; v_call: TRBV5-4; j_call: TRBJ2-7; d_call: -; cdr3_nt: TGTGCCAGCAGCTTGGGCGGTCGCGGGCCCTCCTACGAGCAGTACTTC; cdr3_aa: CASSLGGRGPSYEQYF
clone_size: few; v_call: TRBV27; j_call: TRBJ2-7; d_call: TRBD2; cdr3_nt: TGTGCCAGCAGTTTAAACCCCCCCGGGACTAGCGGGAGGGCCAGTTCCTACGAGCAGTACTTC; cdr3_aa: CASSLNPPGTSGRASSYEQYF
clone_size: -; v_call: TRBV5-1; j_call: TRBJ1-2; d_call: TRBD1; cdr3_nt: TGCGCCAGCAGCTCAAGCGGGACAGGAGATGGCTACACCTTC; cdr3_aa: CASSSSGTGDGYTF
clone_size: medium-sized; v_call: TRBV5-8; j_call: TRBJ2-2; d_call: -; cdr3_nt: TGTGCCAGCAGCTTGGTTCAGAACACCGGGGAGCTGTTTTTT; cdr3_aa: CASSLVQNTGELFF
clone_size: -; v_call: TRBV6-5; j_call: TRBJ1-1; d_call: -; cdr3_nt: TGTGCCAGCAGTTACCCACGACCCCCGGCGGGGGAAGCTTTCTTT; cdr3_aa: CASSYPRPPAGEAFF
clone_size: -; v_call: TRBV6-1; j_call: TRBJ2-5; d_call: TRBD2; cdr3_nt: TGTGCCAGCAGTGGACCGCTAGCGGGGGTACAAGAGACCCAGTACTTC; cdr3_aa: CASSGPLAGVQETQYF
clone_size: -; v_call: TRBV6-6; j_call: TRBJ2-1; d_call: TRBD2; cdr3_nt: TGTGCCAGCAGTTCGCGACTAGCGGGGGGTAACAATGAGCAGTTCTTC; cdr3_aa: CASSSRLAGGNNEQFF
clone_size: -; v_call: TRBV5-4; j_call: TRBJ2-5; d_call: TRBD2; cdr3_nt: TGTGCCAGCAGACCGGGGTTGGGGCTAGCGGGAGAACGAGAGACCCAGTACTTC; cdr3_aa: CASRPGLGLAGERETQYF
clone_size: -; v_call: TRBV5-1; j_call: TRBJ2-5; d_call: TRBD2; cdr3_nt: TGCGCCAGCAGCTTGGGCGGGGGAGAGACCCAGTACTTC; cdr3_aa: CASSLGGGETQYF
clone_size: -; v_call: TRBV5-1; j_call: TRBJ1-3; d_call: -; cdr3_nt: TGCGCCAGCAGCCACAATCCACGAGGAAACACCATATATTTT; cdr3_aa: CASSHNPRGNTIYF
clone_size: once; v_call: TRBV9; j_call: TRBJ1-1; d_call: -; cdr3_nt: TGTGCCAGCTCAGGGTTGAACACTGAAGCTTTCTTT; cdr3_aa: CASSGLNTEAFF
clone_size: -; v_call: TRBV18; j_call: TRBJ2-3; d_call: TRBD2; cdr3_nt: TGTGCCAGCTCAAGACTAGCGGGTTTGGAGACAGATACGCAGTATTTT; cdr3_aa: CASSRLAGLETDTQYF
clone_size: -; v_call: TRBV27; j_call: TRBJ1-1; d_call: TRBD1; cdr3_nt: TGTGCCAGCAGTTCACCGGGACAGGGGAACACTGAAGCTTTCTTT; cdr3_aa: CASSSPGQGNTEAFF
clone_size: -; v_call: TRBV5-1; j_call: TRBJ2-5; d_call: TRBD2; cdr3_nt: TGCGCCAGCAGCTTGGTGGGACTAGGGGTAGAGACCCAGTACTTC; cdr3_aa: CASSLVGLGVETQYF